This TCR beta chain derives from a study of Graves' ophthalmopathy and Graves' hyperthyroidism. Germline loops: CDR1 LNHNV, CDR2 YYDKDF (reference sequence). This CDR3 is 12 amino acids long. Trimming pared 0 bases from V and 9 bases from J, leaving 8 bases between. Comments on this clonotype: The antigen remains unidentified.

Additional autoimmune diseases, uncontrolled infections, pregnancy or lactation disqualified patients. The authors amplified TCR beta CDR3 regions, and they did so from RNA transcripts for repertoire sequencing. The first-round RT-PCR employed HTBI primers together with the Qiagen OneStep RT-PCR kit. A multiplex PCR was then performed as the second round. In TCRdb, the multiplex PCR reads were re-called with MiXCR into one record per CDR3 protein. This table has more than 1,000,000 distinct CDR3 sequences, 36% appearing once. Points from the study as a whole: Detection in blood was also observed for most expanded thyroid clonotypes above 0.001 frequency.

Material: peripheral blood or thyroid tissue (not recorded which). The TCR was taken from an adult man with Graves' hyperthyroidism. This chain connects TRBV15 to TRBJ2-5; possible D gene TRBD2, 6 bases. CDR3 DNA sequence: TGTGCCACCAGCAGAGATGGGGGGTCCCAGTACTTC. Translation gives CATSRDGGSQYF.